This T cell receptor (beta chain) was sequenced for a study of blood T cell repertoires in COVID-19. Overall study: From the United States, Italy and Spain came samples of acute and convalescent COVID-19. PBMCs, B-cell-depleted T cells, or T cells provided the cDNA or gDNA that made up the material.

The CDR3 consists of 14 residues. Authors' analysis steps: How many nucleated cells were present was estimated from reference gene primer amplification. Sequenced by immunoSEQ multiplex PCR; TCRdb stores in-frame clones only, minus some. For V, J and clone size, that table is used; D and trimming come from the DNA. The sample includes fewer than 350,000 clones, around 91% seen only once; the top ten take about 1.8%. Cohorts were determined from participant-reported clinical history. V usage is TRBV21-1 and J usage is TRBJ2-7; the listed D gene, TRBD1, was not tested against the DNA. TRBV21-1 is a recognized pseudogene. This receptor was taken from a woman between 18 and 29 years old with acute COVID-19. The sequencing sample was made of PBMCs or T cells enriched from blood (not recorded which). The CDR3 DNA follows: TGTGCCAGCAGCAACCGGGACAGGCACTACGAGCAGTACTTC. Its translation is CASSNRDRHYEQYF.